The 15 T cell receptor beta chains reported below all come from one sample, sequenced in a study of blood T cell repertoires in COVID-19. This table comes from immunoSEQ multiplex PCR, and its TCRdb copy is limited to in-frame clones, with some not included. The sample shows about 280,000 clones, roughly 80% of them seen only once. The sequenced material came from PBMCs or T cells enriched from blood (not recorded which). The source of these receptors is a middle-aged man who had been exposed to COVID-19.

CDR3 loop: CTSSPERTSCKFF. CDR3 bases: TGCACCAGCAGCCCGGAAAGGACTAGCTGTAAGTTCTTC. The chain uses TRBV1 and TRBJ2-1; the DNA was not compared with TRBD2, the D call given in the table. TRBV1 is listed as a pseudogene. This CDR3 is built from 13 residues.

The chain couples TRBV5-4 to TRBJ2-3; 14 positions match TRBD2. This CDR3 contains 19 residues. CDR1 SGHNT and CDR2 YYREEE come from the germline V gene (reference sequence). With 0 bases clipped from V and 1 base from J, the junction kept 7 bases outside the gene matches. DNA for the CDR3: TGTGCCAGCAGCTTGGCCAGACTAGCGGGGGGGTTCGGCACAGATACGCAGTATTTT. Its translation: CASSLARLAGGFGTDTQYF.

The gene calls are TRBV11-1 and TRBJ2-7, with 11 bases matching TRBD2. Trimming at V came to 2 bases and at J to 4 bases, leaving 7 bases not matched to a gene. Germline CDR1 SGHAT, CDR2 FQDESV (reference sequence). This CDR3 is built from 16 residues. The CDR3 protein is CASSLTDGTSGYEQYF. CDR3 nucleotides: TGTGCCAGCAGCTTAACTGATGGGACTAGCGGATACGAGCAGTACTTC.

The chain recombines TRBV4-2 with TRBJ2-3, with TRBD1 identical over 8 bases. Germline values: CDR1 LGHNA, CDR2 YNFKEQ. V lost 1 base, J lost 4 bases, and 4 bases stayed unmatched. The CDR3 has 15 residues. The CDR3 bases are TGTGCCAGCAGCCAAGTACAGGGGGAAGCAGATACGCAGTATTTT. Translating it yields CASSQVQGEADTQYF.

The chain carries TRBV5-5 and TRBJ2-1; D is possibly TRBD1 (6 bases). V lost 6 bases and J 5 bases, leaving 15 bases between the germline ends. The CDR3 runs 14 residues. Germline lookup yields CDR1 SGHKS and CDR2 YYEKEE (reference sequence). As DNA, the CDR3 is TGTGCCAGCACGCTGGGACACACAAACAATGAGCAGTTCTTC. It specifies CASTLGHTNNEQFF.

The chain uses TRBV24-1 and TRBJ2-1, with 13 bases identical to TRBD2. Trimming took 4 bases from V and 6 from J; bases not matched to a gene: 5. Germline V CDR1 and CDR2: KGHDR, SFDVKD. The length of the CDR3 is 16 residues. For the CDR3, the DNA is TGTGCCACCAGTGACGGGACTAGCGGGATAACCAATGAGCAGTTCTTC. Amino acids: CATSDGTSGITNEQFF.

This clone has just a few counts. The gene calls are TRBV11-2 and TRBJ2-7, with 10 bases lining up with TRBD1. This CDR3 has 15 amino acids. Germline loops: CDR1 SGHAT, CDR2 FQNNGV. Losses at the gene ends were 5 bases for V and 4 bases for J; bases not matched to a gene: 8. The CDR3 nucleotides are TGTGCCAGCAGCGTAGTGGGGACAGGGGCGTACGAGCAGTACTTC. Amino acid sequence: CASSVVGTGAYEQYF.

The chain recombines TRBV27 with TRBJ1-6; no definite D call. Germline V gene data show CDR1 as MNHEY and CDR2 as SMNVEV (reference sequence). The V end lost 6 bases, the J end lost 8 bases, and 11 bases lay between the germline ends. The CDR3 has 13 residues. CDR3: CASSEGFYSPLHF. The CDR3 DNA follows: TGTGCCAGCAGCGAGGGTTTCTATTCACCCCTCCACTTT.

The rearrangement joins TRBV11-2 to TRBJ1-2; a possible D gene is TRBD1 (6 bases). Trimming took off 10 bases at V and 3 bases at J, with 9 bases between the two ends. This CDR3 is 11 amino acids long. Germline CDR1 and CDR2: SGHAT and FQNNGV. The CDR3 here is CAKPGDYGYTF. CDR3 coding DNA: TGTGCCAAACCAGGGGACTATGGCTACACCTTC.

This chain uses TRBV6-5 with TRBJ1-1, with D possibly TRBD1 on 5 matching bases. Trimming shortened V by 0 bases and J by 4 bases, and 12 bases separated the two germline ends. The CDR3 has 15 residues. Germline CDR1 and CDR2: MNHEY and SVGAGI. The CDR3, as DNA: TGTGCCAGCAGTTACTCGACGGGTAGGGGCACTGAAGCTTTCTTT. This codes for CASSYSTGRGTEAFF.

This chain connects TRBV6-4 to TRBJ2-1; the match to TRBD2 covers 15 bases. Per germline, CDR1 MRHNA and CDR2 SNTAGT. The CDR3 has 15 amino acids. Unmatched junction bases numbered 3, after V lost 4 bases and J lost 8 bases. The CDR3 DNA sequence: TGTGCCAGCAGTGCGGGACTAGCGGGAGGTTATGAGCAGTTCTTC. It specifies CASSAGLAGGYEQFF.

The genes are TRBV27 and TRBJ1-5, with D hard to call. V was shortened by 5 bases and J by 8 bases, with 13 bases between the two germline ends. This CDR3 has 13 residues. In germline, CDR1 is MNHEY, CDR2 SMNVEV (reference sequence). CDR3: CASSRLGSEPQHF. The CDR3 DNA sequence: TGTGCCAGCAGTAGATTAGGGAGTGAGCCCCAGCATTTT.

The gene calls are TRBV5-4 and TRBJ1-2; TRBD1 might be the D (5 bases). The CDR3 extends over 13 amino acids. The V gene lost 7 bases and the J gene lost 6 bases, with 16 bases spanning the gap. CDR1 and CDR2 from the germline V gene are SGHNT and YYREEE (reference sequence). CDR3 in DNA: TGTGCCAGCCCCCGGCAGGGTCAGGATGGCTACACCTTC. Translating it yields CASPRQGQDGYTF.

V gene TRBV18 combines with J gene TRBJ2-2; 9 nucleotides match TRBD1. V lost 0 bases and J lost 0; bases outside the gene matches: 5. The CDR3 is made up of 18 amino acids. Germline-derived CDR1 and CDR2 are KGHSH and LQKENI. DNA of the CDR3: TGTGCCAGCTCACCACCCCTCGGGACAGGGTCGAACACCGGGGAGCTGTTTTTT. As protein: CASSPPLGTGSNTGELFF.

This sequence joins TRBV5-6 and TRBJ1-2, with TRBD1 matching 8 bases. Germline V gives CDR1 SGHDT, CDR2 YYEEEE. V shed 3 bases and J 8 bases; nucleotides not matched to a gene: 21. The CDR3 spans 18 residues. CDR3 nucleotide sequence: TGTGCCAGCAGCTACACCCTTTCCCCAGGGGGCGCATTTGGGGGCTACACCTTC. It specifies CASSYTLSPGGAFGGYTF.